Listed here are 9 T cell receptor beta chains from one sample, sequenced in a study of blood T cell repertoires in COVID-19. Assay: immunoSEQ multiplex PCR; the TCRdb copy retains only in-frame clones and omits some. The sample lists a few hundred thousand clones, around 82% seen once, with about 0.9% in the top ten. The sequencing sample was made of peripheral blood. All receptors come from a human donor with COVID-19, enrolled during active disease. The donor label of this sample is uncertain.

CDR3 DNA: TGTGCCAGCATTATTGTCCCGGAGGCCACTGAAGCTTTCTTT. Amino acids: CASIIVPEATEAFF. This chain joins TRBV6-5 and TRBJ1-1; D uncertain. V lost 7 bases and J 4 bases, leaving 16 bases between the germline ends. The CDR3 has 14 residues. CDR1 and CDR2 (germline): MNHEY, SVGAGI.

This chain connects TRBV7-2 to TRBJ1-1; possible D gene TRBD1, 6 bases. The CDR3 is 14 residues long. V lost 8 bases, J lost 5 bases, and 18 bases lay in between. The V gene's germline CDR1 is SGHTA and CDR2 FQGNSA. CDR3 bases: TGTGCCAGCGGTTTAGGGGGGGGGCGAACTGAAGCTTTCTTT. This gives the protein CASGLGGGRTEAFF.

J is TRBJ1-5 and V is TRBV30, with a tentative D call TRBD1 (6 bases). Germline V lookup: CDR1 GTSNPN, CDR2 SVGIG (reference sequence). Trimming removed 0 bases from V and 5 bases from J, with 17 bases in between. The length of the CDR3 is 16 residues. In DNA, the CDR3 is TGTGCCTGGAGTGTACAGGGAGGGAAAGGCGATCAGCCCCAGCATTTT. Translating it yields CAWSVQGGKGDQPQHF.

CDR3 coding DNA: TGTGCCAGCAGATCCCAGACAGGGGGATACAATGAGCAGTTCTTC. The encoded protein is CASRSQTGGYNEQFF. The chain links TRBV28 to TRBJ2-1, with 9 bases identical to TRBD1. The CDR3 has 15 amino acids. Germline V CDR1 and CDR2: MDHEN, SYDVKM. Germline trimming cut 6 bases from V and 4 bases from J; bases unmatched to any gene: 7.

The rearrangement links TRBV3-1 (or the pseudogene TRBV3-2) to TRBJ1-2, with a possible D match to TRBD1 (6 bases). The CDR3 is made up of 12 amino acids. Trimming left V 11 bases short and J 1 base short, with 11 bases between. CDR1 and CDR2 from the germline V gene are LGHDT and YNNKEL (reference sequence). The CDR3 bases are TGTGCCGTACAGGGCTTTAACTATGGCTACACCTTC. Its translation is CAVQGFNYGYTF.

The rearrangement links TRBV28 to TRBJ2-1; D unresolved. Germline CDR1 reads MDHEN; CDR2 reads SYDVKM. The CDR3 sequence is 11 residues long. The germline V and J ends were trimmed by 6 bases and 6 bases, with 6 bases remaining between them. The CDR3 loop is CASRRVNEQFF. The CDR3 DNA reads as TGTGCCAGCAGACGGGTCAATGAGCAGTTCTTC.

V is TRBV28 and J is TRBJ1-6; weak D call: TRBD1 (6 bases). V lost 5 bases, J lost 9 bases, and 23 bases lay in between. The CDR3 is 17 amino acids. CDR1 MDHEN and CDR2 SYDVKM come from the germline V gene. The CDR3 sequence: CASSLSTGGGWGSPLHF. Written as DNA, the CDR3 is TGTGCCAGCAGTCTCTCTACTGGGGGGGGCTGGGGTTCACCCCTCCACTTT.

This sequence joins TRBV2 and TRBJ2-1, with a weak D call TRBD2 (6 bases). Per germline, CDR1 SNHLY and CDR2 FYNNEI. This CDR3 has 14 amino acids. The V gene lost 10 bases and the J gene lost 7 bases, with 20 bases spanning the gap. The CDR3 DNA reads TGTGCCACCCGGTGGAGGGAAAGTGAAAATGAGCAGTTCTTC. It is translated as CATRWRESENEQFF.

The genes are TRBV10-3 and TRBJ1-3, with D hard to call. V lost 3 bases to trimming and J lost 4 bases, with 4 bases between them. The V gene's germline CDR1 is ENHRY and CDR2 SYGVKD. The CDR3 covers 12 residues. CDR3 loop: CAISESGNTIYF. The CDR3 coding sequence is TGTGCCATCAGTGAATCAGGAAACACCATATATTTT.